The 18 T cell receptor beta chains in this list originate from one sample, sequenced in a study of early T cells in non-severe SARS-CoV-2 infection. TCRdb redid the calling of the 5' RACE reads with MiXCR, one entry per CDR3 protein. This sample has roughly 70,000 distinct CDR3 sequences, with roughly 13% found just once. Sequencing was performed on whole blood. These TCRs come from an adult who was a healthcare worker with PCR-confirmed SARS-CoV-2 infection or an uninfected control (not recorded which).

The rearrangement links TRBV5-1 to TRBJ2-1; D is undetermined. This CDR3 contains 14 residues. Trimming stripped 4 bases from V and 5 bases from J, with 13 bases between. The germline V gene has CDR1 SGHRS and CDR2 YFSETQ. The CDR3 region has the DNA TGCGCCAGCAGCCAGCCAAAGAGACACAATGAGCAGTTCTTC. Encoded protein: CASSQPKRHNEQFF.

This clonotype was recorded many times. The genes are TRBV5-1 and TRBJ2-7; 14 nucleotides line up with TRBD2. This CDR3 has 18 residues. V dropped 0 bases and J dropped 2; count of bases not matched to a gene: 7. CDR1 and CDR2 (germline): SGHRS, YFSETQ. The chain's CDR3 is CASSLAPTSGGVAYEQYF. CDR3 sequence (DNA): TGCGCCAGCAGCTTGGCCCCGACTAGCGGGGGGGTAGCCTACGAGCAGTACTTC.

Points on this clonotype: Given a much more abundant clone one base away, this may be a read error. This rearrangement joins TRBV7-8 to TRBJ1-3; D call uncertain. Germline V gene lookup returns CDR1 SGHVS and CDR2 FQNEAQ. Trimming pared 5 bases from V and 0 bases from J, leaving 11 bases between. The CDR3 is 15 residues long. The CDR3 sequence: CASSPDSNSGNTIYF. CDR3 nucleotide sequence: TGTGCCAGCAGCCCTGACTCCAACTCTGGAAACACCATATATTTT.

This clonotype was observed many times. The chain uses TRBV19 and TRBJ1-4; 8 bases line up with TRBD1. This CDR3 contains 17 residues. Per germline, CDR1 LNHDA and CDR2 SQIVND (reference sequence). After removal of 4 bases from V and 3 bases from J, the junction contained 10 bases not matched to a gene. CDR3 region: CASSTQGAKLSNEKLFF. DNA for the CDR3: TGTGCCAGTAGTACCCAGGGGGCGAAATTATCTAATGAAAAACTGTTTTTT.

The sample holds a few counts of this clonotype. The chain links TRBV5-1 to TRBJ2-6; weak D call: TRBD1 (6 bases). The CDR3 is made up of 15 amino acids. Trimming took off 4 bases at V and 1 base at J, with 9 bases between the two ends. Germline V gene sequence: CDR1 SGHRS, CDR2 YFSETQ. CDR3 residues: CASSPQGSGANVLTF. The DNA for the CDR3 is TGCGCCAGCAGCCCACAGGGATCTGGGGCCAACGTCCTGACTTTC. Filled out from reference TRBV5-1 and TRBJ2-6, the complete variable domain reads KAGVTQTPRYLIKTRGQQVTLSCSPISGHRSVSWYQQTPGQGLQFLFEYFSETQRNKGNFPGRFSGRQFSNSRSEMNVSTLELGDSALYLCASSPQGSGANVLTFGAGSRLTVL.

CDR3 region: CASSFRTATNEKLFF. The CDR3 DNA sequence: TGTGCCAGCAGCTTTCGGACGGCAACTAATGAAAAACTGTTTTTT. The chain recombines TRBV5-8 with TRBJ1-4, with D unresolved. This CDR3 comprises 15 residues. Germline lookup yields CDR1 SGHTS and CDR2 YDEGEE. V lost 2 bases and J 0 bases, leaving 8 bases between the germline ends.

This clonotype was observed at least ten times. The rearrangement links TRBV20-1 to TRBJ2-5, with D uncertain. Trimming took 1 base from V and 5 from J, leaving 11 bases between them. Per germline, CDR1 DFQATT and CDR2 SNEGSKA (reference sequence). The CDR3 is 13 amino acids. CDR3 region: CSARGVPQETQYF. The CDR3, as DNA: TGCAGTGCTAGAGGGGTGCCTCAGGAGACCCAGTACTTC.

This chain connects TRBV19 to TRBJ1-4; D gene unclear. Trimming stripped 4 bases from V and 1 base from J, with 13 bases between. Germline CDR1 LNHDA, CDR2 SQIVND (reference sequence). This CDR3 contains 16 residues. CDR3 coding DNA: TGTGCCAGTAGTAGCTTCGGACGGAGAACTAATGAAAAACTGTTTTTT. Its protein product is CASSSFGRRTNEKLFF.

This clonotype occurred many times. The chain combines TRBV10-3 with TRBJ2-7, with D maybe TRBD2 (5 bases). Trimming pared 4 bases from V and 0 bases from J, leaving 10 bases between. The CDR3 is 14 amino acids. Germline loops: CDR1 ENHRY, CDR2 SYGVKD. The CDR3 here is CAISGGGSSYEQYF. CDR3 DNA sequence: TGTGCCATCAGTGGCGGAGGTAGCTCCTACGAGCAGTACTTC.

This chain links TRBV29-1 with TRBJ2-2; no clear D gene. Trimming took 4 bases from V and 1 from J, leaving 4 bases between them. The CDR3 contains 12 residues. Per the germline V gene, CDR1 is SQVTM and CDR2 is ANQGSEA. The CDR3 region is CSVVQNTGELFF. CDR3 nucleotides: TGCAGCGTTGTACAGAACACCGGGGAGCTGTTTTTT.

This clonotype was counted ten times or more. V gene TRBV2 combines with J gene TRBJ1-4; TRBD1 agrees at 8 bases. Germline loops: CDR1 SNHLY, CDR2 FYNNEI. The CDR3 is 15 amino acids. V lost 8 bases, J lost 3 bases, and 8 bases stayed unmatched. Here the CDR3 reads CASRKQGDPNEKLFF. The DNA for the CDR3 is TGTGCCAGCCGTAAACAGGGGGACCCTAATGAAAAACTGTTTTTT.

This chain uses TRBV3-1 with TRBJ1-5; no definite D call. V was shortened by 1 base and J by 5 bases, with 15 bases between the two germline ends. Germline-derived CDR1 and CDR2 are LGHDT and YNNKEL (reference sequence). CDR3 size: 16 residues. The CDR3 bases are TGTGCCAGCAGCCAAGGCAGTTTTCGTGCGTATCAGCCCCAGCATTTT. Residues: CASSQGSFRAYQPQHF.

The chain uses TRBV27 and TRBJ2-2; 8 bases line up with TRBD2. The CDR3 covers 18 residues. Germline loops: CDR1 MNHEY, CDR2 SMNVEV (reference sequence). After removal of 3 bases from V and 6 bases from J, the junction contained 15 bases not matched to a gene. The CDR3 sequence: CASSFAQTPGLVSGELFF. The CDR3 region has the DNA TGTGCCAGCAGTTTCGCACAAACACCGGGACTAGTTTCCGGGGAGCTGTTTTTT.

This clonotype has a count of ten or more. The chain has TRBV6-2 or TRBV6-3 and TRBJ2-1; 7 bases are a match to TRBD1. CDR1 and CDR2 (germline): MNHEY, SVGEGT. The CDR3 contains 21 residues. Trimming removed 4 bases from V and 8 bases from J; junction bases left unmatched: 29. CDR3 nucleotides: TGTGCCAGCAGTTCTCCCCGGGTACAGGGGAATTGGTTAGACTGGTCGGATGAGCAGTTCTTC. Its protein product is CASSSPRVQGNWLDWSDEQFF.

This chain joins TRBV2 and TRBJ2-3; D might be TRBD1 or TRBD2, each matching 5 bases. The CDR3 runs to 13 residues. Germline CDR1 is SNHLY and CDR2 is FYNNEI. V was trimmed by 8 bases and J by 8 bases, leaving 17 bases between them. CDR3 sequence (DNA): TGTGCCAGCCGCAGGGACCAGTTTGGTACGCAGTATTTT. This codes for CASRRDQFGTQYF.

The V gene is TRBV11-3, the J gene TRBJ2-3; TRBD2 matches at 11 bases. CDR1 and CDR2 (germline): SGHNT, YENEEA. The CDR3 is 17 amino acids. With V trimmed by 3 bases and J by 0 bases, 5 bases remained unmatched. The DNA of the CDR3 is TGTGCCAGCAGCTTCTCTAGCGGGGGGACAAGCACAGATACGCAGTATTTT. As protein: CASSFSSGGTSTDTQYF.

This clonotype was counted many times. The CDR3, as DNA: TGTGCCAGCAGCCCAAATCGTGTCGCTGGCTATGGCTACACCTTC. Protein product: CASSPNRVAGYGYTF. V and J are TRBV9 and TRBJ1-2; D gene ambiguous. Germline V gives CDR1 SGDLS, CDR2 YYNGEE. The CDR3 runs to 15 residues. The ends were cut back, 4 bases at V and 4 bases at J, with 17 bases in the middle.

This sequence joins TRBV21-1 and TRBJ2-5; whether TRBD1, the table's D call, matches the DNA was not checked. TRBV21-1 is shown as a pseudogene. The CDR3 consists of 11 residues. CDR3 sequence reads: CARRQLETQYF. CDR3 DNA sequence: TGTGCCCGAAGACAGTTAGAGACCCAGTACTTC.